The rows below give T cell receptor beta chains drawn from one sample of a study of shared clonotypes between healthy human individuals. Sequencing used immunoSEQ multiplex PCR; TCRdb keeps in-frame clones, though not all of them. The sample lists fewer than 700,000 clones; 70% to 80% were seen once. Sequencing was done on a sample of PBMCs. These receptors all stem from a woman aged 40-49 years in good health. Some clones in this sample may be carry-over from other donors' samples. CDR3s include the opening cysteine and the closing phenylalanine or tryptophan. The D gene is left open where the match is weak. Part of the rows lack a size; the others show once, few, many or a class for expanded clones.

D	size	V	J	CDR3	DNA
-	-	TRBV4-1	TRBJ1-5	CASSQKGGFNQPQHF	TGCGCCAGCAGCCAAAAGGGTGGGTTCAATCAGCCCCAGCATTTT
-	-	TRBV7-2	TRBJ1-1	CASSSSGTGRAEAFF	TGTGCCAGCAGCTCCTCTGGGACCGGGAGGGCTGAAGCTTTCTTT
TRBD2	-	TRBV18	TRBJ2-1	CASSPTVLAGKGYEQFF	TGTGCCAGCTCCCCTACAGTGTTAGCGGGAAAGGGCTATGAGCAGTTCTTC
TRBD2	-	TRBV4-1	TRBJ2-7	CASSQLAGVNYEQYF	TGCGCCAGCAGCCAATTAGCGGGAGTGAACTACGAGCAGTACTTC
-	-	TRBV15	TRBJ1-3	CATSRDAGINTIYF	TGTGCCACCAGCAGAGATGCGGGGATTAACACCATATATTTT
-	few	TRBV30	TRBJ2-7	CAWSVLAYEQYF	TGTGCCTGGAGTGTATTAGCGTACGAGCAGTACTTC
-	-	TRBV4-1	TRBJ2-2	CASSQVLGLTGELFF	TGCGCCAGCAGCCAAGTTCTCGGGCTAACCGGGGAGCTGTTTTTT
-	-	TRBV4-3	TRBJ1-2	CASSQDFSPYGYTF	TGCGCCAGCAGCCAAGATTTTAGTCCCTATGGCTACACCTTC
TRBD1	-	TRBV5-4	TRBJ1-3	CASSPDRGYGNTIYF	TGTGCCAGCAGCCCAGACAGGGGGTATGGAAACACCATATATTTT
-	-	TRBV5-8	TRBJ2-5	CASSRRGEETQYF	TGTGCCAGCAGCCGCAGGGGAGAGGAGACCCAGTACTTC
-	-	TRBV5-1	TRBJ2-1	CASSQDRSYNEQFF	TGCGCCAGCAGCCAAGACAGATCCTACAATGAGCAGTTCTTC
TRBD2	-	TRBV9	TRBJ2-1	CASSVESSGYNEQFF	TGTGCCAGCAGCGTAGAGTCTAGCGGATACAATGAGCAGTTCTTC
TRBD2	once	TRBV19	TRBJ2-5	CASSIPLGLAGVETQYF	TGTGCCAGTAGTATACCCCTCGGACTAGCGGGAGTGGAGACCCAGTACTTC
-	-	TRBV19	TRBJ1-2	CASSDPFLNSLGDGYTF	TGTGCCAGTAGCGACCCCTTTCTGAACTCGCTGGGGGATGGCTACACCTTC
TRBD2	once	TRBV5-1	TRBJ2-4	CASSLMREGPAKNIQYF	TGCGCCAGCAGCTTGATGCGGGAGGGCCCGGCCAAAAACATTCAGTACTTC
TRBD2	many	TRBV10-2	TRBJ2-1	CASSEWLADYNEQFF	TGCGCCAGCAGTGAGTGGCTAGCGGACTACAATGAGCAGTTCTTC
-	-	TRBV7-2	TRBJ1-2	CASRPEGGDDGYTF	TGTGCCAGCAGACCGGAGGGGGGCGACGATGGCTACACCTTC
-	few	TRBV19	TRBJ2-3	CATSSPGADTQYF	TGTGCCACCAGTTCGCCCGGAGCAGATACGCAGTATTTT
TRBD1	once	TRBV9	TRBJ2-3	CASSGGTGSDTQYF	TGTGCCAGCAGCGGCGGGACAGGGTCAGATACGCAGTATTTT
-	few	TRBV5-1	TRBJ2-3	CASSLNQNTDTQYF	TGCGCCAGCAGCTTGAACCAGAACACAGATACGCAGTATTTT
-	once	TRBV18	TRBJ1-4	CASSPSSGTNEKLFF	TGTGCCAGCTCACCATCGAGTGGAACTAATGAAAAACTGTTTTTT
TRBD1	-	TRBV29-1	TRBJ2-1	CSVGGWGQWSEQFF	TGCAGCGTTGGGGGTTGGGGACAGTGGAGTGAGCAGTTCTTC
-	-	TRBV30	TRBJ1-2	CAWSPDRNYGYTF	TGTGCCTGGAGTCCCGACAGGAACTATGGCTACACCTTC
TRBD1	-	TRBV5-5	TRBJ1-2	CASSFQGANYGYTF	TGTGCCAGCAGCTTCCAGGGGGCTAACTATGGCTACACCTTC
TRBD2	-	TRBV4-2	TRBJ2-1	CASSQESLAVNEQFF	TGTGCCAGCAGCCAAGAGTCGCTAGCGGTAAATGAGCAGTTCTTC
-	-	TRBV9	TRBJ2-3	CASSVGGSLTDTQYF	TGTGCCAGCAGCGTGGGCGGTTCTTTGACAGATACGCAGTATTTT
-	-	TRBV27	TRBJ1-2	CASSLGQGRGGYTF	TGTGCCAGCAGTTTAGGGCAGGGTCGTGGTGGCTACACCTTC
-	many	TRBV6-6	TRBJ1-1	CASSYSDTLNTEAFF	TGTGCCAGCAGTTACTCGGACACCCTGAACACTGAAGCTTTCTTT
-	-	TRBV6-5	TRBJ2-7	CASSYSKSYEQYF	TGTGCCAGCAGTTACTCAAAGTCCTACGAGCAGTACTTC
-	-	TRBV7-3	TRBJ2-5	CASSSTNDRQETQYF	TGTGCCAGCAGTTCTACCAACGACAGACAAGAGACCCAGTACTTC
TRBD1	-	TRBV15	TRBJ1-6	CATSRDPTGTGASPLHF	TGTGCCACCAGCAGAGACCCGACCGGGACAGGGGCTTCACCCCTCCACTTT
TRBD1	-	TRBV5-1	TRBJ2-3	CASSLEGQGTDTQYF	TGCGCCAGCAGCTTGGAAGGACAGGGCACAGATACGCAGTATTTT
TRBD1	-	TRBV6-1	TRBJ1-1	CASSERQGLLEAFF	TGTGCCAGCAGTGAGAGACAGGGCCTACTTGAAGCTTTCTTT
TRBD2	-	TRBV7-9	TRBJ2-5	CASSSRTSGRETQYF	TGTGCCAGCAGCTCCCGGACTAGCGGGAGAGAGACCCAGTACTTC
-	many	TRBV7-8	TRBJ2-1	CASQGYNNEQFF	TGTGCCAGCCAGGGGTACAACAATGAGCAGTTCTTC
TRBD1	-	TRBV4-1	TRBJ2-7	CASSLGQGLYEQYF	TGCGCCAGCAGCCTTGGACAGGGCCTCTACGAGCAGTACTTC
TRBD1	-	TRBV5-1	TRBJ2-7	CASSFLTGTDEQYF	TGCGCCAGCAGCTTCCTGACAGGGACGGACGAGCAGTACTTC
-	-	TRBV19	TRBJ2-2	CASSIVIPRQRGSNTGELFF	TGTGCCAGTAGTATAGTAATCCCCCGACAGAGAGGGTCGAACACCGGGGAGCTGTTTTTT
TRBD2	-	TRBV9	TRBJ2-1	CASSVGSGRGNEQFF	TGTGCCAGCAGCGTAGGGAGCGGGAGAGGCAATGAGCAGTTCTTC
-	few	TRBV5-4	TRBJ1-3	CASSAIPTISGNTIYF	TGTGCCAGCAGCGCGATCCCAACGATTTCTGGAAACACCATATATTTT
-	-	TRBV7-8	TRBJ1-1	CASSLAGGNTEAFF	TGTGCCAGCAGCTTAGCTGGAGGAAACACTGAAGCTTTCTTT
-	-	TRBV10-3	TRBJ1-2	CAISIGEYGYTF	TGTGCCATCAGCATAGGGGAGTATGGCTACACCTTC
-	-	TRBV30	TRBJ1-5	CAWSVAGGNQPQHF	TGTGCCTGGAGTGTGGCAGGGGGCAATCAGCCCCAGCATTTT
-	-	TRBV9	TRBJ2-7	CASSVVFTVRSYEQYF	TGTGCCAGCAGCGTAGTCTTTACCGTCAGGTCATACGAGCAGTACTTC
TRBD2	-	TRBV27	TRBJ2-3	CASALAGEGDTQYF	TGTGCCAGCGCGTTAGCGGGAGAGGGAGATACGCAGTATTTT
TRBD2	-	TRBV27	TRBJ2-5	CASSSHRLAGVRETQYF	TGTGCCAGCAGTTCCCATCGACTAGCGGGAGTTAGGGAGACCCAGTACTTC
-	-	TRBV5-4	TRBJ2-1	CASSFLLRAGIDNEQFF	TGCGCCAGCAGCTTTTTACTTCGGGCGGGAATCGACAATGAGCAGTTCTTC
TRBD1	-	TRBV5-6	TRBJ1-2	CASSVPQGTGTF	TGTGCCAGCAGCGTACCACAGGGGACCGGGACCTTC
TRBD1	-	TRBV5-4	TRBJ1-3	CASSLPGGPNTIYF	TGTGCCAGCAGCTTGCCAGGGGGCCCAAACACCATATATTTT
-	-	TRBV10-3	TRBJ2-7	CAISEIGFGAEQYF	TGTGCCATCAGTGAAATAGGCTTCGGGGCCGAGCAGTACTTC
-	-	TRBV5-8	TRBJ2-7	CASSYSAHEQYF	TGTGCCAGCAGCTACTCGGCTCACGAGCAGTACTTC
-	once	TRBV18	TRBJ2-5	CASSPRDSGQETQYF	TGTGCCAGCTCACCTCGGGATAGCGGCCAAGAGACCCAGTACTTC
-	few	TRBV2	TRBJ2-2	CASSYTENTGELFF	TGTGCCAGCAGTTATACAGAGAACACCGGGGAGCTGTTTTTT
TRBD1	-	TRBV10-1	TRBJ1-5	CASSGTTTGQNPNQPQHF	TGCGCCAGCAGTGGTACCACTACGGGACAGAACCCAAATCAGCCCCAGCATTTT
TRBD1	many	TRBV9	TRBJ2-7	CASSEGQGWSYEQYF	TGTGCCAGCAGCGAGGGACAGGGGTGGTCCTACGAGCAGTACTTC
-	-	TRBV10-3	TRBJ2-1	CAISESGRGVYNEQFF	TGTGCCATCAGTGAGTCAGGCCGAGGGGTATACAATGAGCAGTTCTTC
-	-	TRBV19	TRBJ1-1	CASSFQNTEAFF	TGTGCCAGTAGTTTCCAAAACACTGAAGCTTTCTTT
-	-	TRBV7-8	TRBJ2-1	CASSSPSAGSKYNEQFF	TGTGCCAGCAGCTCCCCCTCCGCGGGGTCGAAGTACAATGAGCAGTTCTTC
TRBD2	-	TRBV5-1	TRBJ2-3	CASSLEAGGVDTQYF	TGCGCCAGCAGCTTGGAGGCTGGGGGGGTAGATACGCAGTATTTT
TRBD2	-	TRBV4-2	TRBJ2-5	CASSHGTSGGGQETQYF	TGTGCCAGCAGCCACGGGACTAGTGGGGGGGGCCAAGAGACCCAGTACTTC